A single sample gave rise to the 13 T cell receptor beta chains below, sequenced in a study of blood T cell repertoires in COVID-19. TCRdb's copy holds only in-frame clones and misses some; the assay was immunoSEQ multiplex PCR. This table has 100,000 to 130,000 clones, around 88% appearing once. The source material was peripheral blood. These receptor sequences come from a man in his fifties or sixties with active or convalescent COVID-19.

The DNA for the CDR3 is TGTGCCAGCAGCTCGAGCGGGAGGGCCGCTTACAATGAGCAGTTCTTC. Translating it yields CASSSSGRAAYNEQFF. The rearrangement uses TRBV5-4 and TRBJ2-1; 10 bases align to TRBD2. This CDR3 has 16 residues. Germline CDR1 reads SGHNT; CDR2 reads YYREEE (reference sequence). The V segment lost 3 bases and the J segment 4 bases; nucleotides outside the gene matches: 7.

The chain recombines TRBV2 with TRBJ2-5; TRBD2 is a possible D gene (6 bases). The CDR3 covers 11 residues. With 8 bases removed from V and 5 bases from J, the gap between germline ends came to 9 bases. Germline loops: CDR1 SNHLY, CDR2 FYNNEI. CDR3 residues: CASRGGETQYF. CDR3 in DNA: TGTGCCAGCCGGGGAGGTGAGACCCAGTACTTC.

This rearrangement joins TRBV7-9 to TRBJ2-7; 10 nucleotides agree with TRBD2. The CDR3 spans 15 residues. Germline CDR1 and CDR2: SEHNR and FQNEAQ (reference sequence). Trimming removed 4 bases from V and 1 base from J; junction bases left unmatched: 4. Written as DNA, the CDR3 is TGTGCCAGCAGCTCTAGTAGCGGGAGGTCCTACGAGCAGTACTTC. Protein sequence: CASSSSSGRSYEQYF.

The chain has TRBV19 and TRBJ2-3; TRBD2 might be the D (6 bases). V was cut by 5 bases and J by 5 bases, with 17 bases left in between. CDR1 and CDR2 (germline): LNHDA, SQIVND (reference sequence). CDR3 length equals 15 residues. The CDR3 sequence is CASSPPGLGGDTQYF. CDR3 nucleotides: TGTGCCAGTAGTCCGCCGGGACTGGGCGGAGATACGCAGTATTTT.

As for this clone: Additional DNA sequences in this sample encode the identical CDR3. This chain joins TRBV6-5 and TRBJ2-7; 11 bases line up with TRBD1. V was clipped by 6 bases and J by 2 bases; unmatched bases: 3. This CDR3 is 14 amino acids long. CDR1 is MNHEY, CDR2 SVGAGI, per germline. The CDR3 DNA follows: TGTGCCAGCAGACCGGGACAGGGGGCCTACGAGCAGTACTTC. This gives the protein CASRPGQGAYEQYF.

V gene TRBV23-1 combines with J gene TRBJ2-5; weak D call: TRBD1 (7 bases). TRBV23-1 is an ORF, with its function uncertain. The CDR3 extends over 17 amino acids. Trimming removed 0 bases from V and 3 bases from J, with 17 bases in between. The CDR3 nucleotides are TGCGCCAGCAGTCAATCGGTCCCAGGGGGGTTGAAAGAGACCCAGTACTTC. Protein product: CASSQSVPGGLKETQYF.

The chain employs TRBV18 and TRBJ1-6; weak D call: TRBD1 (6 bases). The CDR3 runs 16 residues. Germline CDR1 reads KGHSH; CDR2 reads LQKENI. V gave up 3 bases and J gave up 5 bases, with 14 bases separating them. Here the CDR3 DNA reads TGTGCCAGCTCACCCCGCCAGGGGCGTGATAATTCACCCCTCCACTTT. Translated, it gives CASSPRQGRDNSPLHF.

This sequence joins TRBV23-1 and TRBJ2-1, with 11 bases aligning to TRBD1. TRBV23-1 is recorded as an ORF, its role being uncertain. J lost 0 bases, V lost 3 bases, and 7 bases had no gene match. The CDR3 runs 18 residues. CDR3 loop: CASSQDRTGGLSYNEQFF. The CDR3, as DNA: TGCGCCAGCAGTCAGGACCGGACAGGGGGCCTCTCCTACAATGAGCAGTTCTTC.

The chain is built from TRBV9 and TRBJ2-3; 8 nucleotides match TRBD2. The CDR3 extends over 15 amino acids. Germline CDR1 SGDLS, CDR2 YYNGEE. The V gene end was trimmed by 4 bases and the J gene end by 4 bases; junction bases not matched to a gene: 8. CDR3 nucleotide sequence: TGTGCCAGCAGCATGACTAGCGTAATCGCAGATACGCAGTATTTT. This gives the protein CASSMTSVIADTQYF.

Only one count was recorded for this clone. The chain links TRBV4-1 to TRBJ2-1, with 14 bases matching TRBD2. The CDR3 totals 17 residues. With 0 bases clipped from V and 10 bases from J, the junction kept 8 bases outside the gene matches. The germline gives CDR1 MGHRA, CDR2 YSYEKL. CDR3 DNA: TGCGCCAGCAGCCAAGATATTGGACTAGCGGGGGGCAGGGAGCAGTTCTTC. Encoded protein: CASSQDIGLAGGREQFF.

V and J are TRBV7-9 and TRBJ1-1, with D hard to call. V lost 1 base and J lost 7, with 13 bases in between. The CDR3 is made up of 14 amino acids. The V gene's germline CDR1 is SEHNR and CDR2 FQNEAQ (reference sequence). The CDR3: CASSLVRRAGEAFF. The CDR3 nucleotides are TGTGCCAGCAGCTTAGTAAGAAGGGCGGGTGAAGCTTTCTTT.

The chain couples TRBV19 to TRBJ1-1; no clear D. Between the trimmed V and J ends, which lost 4 bases and 1 base, there was a span of 13 bases. Germline V lookup: CDR1 LNHDA, CDR2 SQIVND (reference sequence). The length of the CDR3 is 15 residues. As DNA, the CDR3 is TGTGCCAGTAGTAGTTCTAGCGACTCGAACACTGAAGCTTTCTTT. Its protein product is CASSSSSDSNTEAFF.

The chain carries TRBV5-1 and TRBJ2-7; 9 nucleotides match TRBD1. Germline CDR1 reads SGHRS; CDR2 reads YFSETQ. The CDR3 runs 16 residues. With V trimmed by 4 bases and J by 2 bases, 10 bases remained unmatched. The CDR3 is CASSVNGQGPTYEQYF. CDR3 coding DNA: TGCGCCAGCAGCGTAAACGGACAGGGGCCCACCTACGAGCAGTACTTC. Using reference TRBV5-1 and TRBJ2-7 for the parts outside the CDR3, the full variable domain is KAGVTQTPRYLIKTRGQQVTLSCSPISGHRSVSWYQQTPGQGLQFLFEYFSETQRNKGNFPGRFSGRQFSNSRSEMNVSTLELGDSALYLCASSVNGQGPTYEQYFGPGTRLTVT.